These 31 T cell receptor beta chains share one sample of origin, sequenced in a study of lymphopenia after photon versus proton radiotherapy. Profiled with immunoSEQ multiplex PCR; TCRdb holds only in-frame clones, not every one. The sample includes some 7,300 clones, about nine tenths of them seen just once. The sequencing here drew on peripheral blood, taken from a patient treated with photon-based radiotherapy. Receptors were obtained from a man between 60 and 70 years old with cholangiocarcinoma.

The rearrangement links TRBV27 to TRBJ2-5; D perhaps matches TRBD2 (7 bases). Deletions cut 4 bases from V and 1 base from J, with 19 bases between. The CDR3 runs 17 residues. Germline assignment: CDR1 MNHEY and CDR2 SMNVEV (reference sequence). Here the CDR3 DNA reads TGTGCCAGCAGTTCACTAGATAAGGGGGGGATCCAAGAGACCCAGTACTTC. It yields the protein CASSSLDKGGIQETQYF.

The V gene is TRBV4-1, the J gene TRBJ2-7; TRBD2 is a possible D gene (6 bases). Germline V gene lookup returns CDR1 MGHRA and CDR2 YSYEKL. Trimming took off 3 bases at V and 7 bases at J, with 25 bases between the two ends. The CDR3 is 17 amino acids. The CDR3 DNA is TGCGCCAGCAGCCACCACTTGGCCGGGACTTCCTCTCGGGAGCAGTACTTC. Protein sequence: CASSHHLAGTSSREQYF.

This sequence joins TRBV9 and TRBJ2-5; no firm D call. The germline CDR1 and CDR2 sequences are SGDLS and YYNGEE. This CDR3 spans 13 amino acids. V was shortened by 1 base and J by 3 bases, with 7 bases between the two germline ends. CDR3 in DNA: TGTGCCAGCAGCGTACAGGACGAAGAGACCCAGTACTTC. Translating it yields CASSVQDEETQYF.

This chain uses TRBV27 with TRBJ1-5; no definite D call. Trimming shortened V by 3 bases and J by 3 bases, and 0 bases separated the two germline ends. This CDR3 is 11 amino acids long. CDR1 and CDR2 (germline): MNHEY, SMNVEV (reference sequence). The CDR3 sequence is CASSFNQPQHF. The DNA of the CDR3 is TGTGCCAGCAGTTTCAATCAGCCCCAGCATTTT.

Here the CDR3 DNA reads TGTGCCAGCTCACCATTAAACAATGAGCAGTTCTTC. It is translated as CASSPLNNEQFF. The chain couples TRBV18 to TRBJ2-1; D remains unclear. The CDR3 loop spans 12 amino acids. The V and J ends lost 2 bases and 5 bases respectively, with 4 bases between them. Germline CDR1 KGHSH, CDR2 LQKENI.

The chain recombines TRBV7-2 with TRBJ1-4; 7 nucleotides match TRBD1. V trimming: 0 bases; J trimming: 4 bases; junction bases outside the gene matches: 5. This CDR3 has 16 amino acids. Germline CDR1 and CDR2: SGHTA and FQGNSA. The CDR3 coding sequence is TGTGCCAGCAGCTTAGCAGGGGGCTCGGGTAATGAAAAACTGTTTTTT. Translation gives CASSLAGGSGNEKLFF.

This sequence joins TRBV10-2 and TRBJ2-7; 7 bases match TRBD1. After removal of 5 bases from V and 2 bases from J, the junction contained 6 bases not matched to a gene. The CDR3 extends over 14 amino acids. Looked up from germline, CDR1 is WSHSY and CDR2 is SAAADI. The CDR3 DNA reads TGCGCCAGCAGTATATCAGGGGGTGCCTACGAGCAGTACTTC. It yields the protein CASSISGGAYEQYF.

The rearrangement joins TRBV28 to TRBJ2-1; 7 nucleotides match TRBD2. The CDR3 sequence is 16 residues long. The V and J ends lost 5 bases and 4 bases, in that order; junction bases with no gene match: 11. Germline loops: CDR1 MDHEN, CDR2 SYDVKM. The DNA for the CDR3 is TGTGCCAGCAGTAAATCTAGCGGAGCCCTTTACAATGAGCAGTTCTTC. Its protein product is CASSKSSGALYNEQFF.

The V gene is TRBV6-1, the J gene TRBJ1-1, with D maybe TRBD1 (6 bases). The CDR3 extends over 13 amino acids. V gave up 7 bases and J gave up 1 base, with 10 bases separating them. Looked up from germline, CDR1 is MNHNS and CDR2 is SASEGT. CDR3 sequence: CASTKGQNTEAFF. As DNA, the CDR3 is TGTGCCAGCACCAAGGGACAGAACACTGAAGCTTTCTTT.

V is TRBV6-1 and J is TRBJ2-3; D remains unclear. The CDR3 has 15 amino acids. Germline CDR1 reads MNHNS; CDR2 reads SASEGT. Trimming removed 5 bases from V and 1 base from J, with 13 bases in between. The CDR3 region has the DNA TGTGCCAGCAGTTTTTCCTCTCCCCGCACAGATACGCAGTATTTT. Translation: CASSFSSPRTDTQYF.

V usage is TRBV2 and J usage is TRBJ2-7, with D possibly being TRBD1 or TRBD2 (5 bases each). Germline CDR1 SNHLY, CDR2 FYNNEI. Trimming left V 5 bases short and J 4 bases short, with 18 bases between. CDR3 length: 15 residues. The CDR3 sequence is CASSRGATQSYEQYF. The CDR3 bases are TGTGCCAGCAGTCGGGGCGCAACCCAATCATACGAGCAGTACTTC. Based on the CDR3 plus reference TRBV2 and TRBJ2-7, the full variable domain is EPEVTQTPSHQVTQMGQEVILRCVPISNHLYFYWYRQILGQKVEFLVSFYNNEISEKSEIFDDQFSVERPDGSNFTLKIRSTKLEDSAMYFCASSRGATQSYEQYFGPGTRLTVT.

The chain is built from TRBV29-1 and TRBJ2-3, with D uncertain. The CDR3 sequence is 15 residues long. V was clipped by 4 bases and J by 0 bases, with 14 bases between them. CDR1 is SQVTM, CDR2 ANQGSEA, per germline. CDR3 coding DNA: TGCAGCGTTGGCCGGACGGATTCTAGCACAGATACGCAGTATTTT. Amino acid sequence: CSVGRTDSSTDTQYF.

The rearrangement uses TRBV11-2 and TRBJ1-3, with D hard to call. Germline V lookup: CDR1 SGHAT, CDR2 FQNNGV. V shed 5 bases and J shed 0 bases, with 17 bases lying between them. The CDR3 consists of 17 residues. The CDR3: CASSLRRGPNSGNTIYF. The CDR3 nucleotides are TGTGCCAGCAGCCTCCGGCGCGGGCCTAACTCTGGAAACACCATATATTTT.

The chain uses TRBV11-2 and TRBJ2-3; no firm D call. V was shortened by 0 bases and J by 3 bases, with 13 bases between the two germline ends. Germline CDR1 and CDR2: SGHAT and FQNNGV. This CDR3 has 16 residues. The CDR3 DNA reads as TGTGCCAGCAGCTTAGATAGTCAGGTGATGACAGATACGCAGTATTTT. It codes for CASSLDSQVMTDTQYF.

The chain's CDR3 is CSASPVVGQFF. CDR3 bases: TGCAGTGCGTCCCCCGTTGTCGGGCAGTTCTTC. V usage is TRBV20-1 and J usage is TRBJ2-1; D unclear. Germline loops: CDR1 DFQATT, CDR2 SNEGSKA (reference sequence). This CDR3 is 11 amino acids long. Trimming stripped 6 bases from V and 12 bases from J, with 15 bases between.

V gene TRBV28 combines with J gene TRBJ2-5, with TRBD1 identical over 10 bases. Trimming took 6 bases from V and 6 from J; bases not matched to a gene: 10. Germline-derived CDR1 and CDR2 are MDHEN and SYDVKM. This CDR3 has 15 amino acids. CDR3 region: CASRQPGQGLKTQYF. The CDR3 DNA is TGTGCCAGCAGACAACCGGGACAGGGGTTAAAGACCCAGTACTTC.

Here the CDR3 reads CASSISLNGQIYNEQFF. The CDR3 nucleotides are TGTGCCAGTAGTATATCCCTAAACGGACAGATCTACAATGAGCAGTTCTTC. The V gene is TRBV19, the J gene TRBJ2-1; tentatively, D is TRBD1 (6 bases). The germline V gene encodes CDR1 LNHDA and CDR2 SQIVND (reference sequence). V lost 2 bases, J lost 3 bases, and 17 bases lay in between. The CDR3 is made up of 17 amino acids. Full variable domain (remainder filled in from reference TRBV19 and TRBJ2-1): DGGITQSPKYLFRKEGQNVTLSCEQNLNHDAMYWYRQDPGQGLRLIYYSQIVNDFQKGDIAEGYSVSREKKESFPLTVTSAQKNPTAFYLCASSISLNGQIYNEQFFGPGTRLTVL.

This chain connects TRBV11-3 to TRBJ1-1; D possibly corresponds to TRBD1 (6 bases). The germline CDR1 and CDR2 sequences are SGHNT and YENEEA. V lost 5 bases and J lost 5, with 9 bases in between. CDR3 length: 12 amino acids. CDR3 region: CASSTGFTEAFF. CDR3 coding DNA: TGTGCCAGCAGCACAGGGTTTACTGAAGCTTTCTTT.

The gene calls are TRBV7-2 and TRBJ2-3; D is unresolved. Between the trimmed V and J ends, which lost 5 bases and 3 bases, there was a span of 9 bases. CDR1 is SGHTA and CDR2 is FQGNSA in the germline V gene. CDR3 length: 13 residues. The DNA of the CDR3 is TGTGCCAGCAGCCTTAGACCGACAGATACGCAGTATTTT. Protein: CASSLRPTDTQYF.

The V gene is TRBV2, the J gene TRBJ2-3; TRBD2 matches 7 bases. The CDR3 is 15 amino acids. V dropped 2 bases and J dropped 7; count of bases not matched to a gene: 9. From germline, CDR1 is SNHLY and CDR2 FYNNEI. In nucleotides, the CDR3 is TGTGCCAGCAGTGAATCAGAACTAGCGAGGAATACGCAGTATTTT. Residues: CASSESELARNTQYF.

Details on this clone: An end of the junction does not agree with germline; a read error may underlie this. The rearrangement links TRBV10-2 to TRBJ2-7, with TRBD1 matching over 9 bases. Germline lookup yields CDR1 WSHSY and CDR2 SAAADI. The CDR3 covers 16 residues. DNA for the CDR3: TGCGCCAGCAGAAAACGGGGACAGGGTCCCTCCCACGAGCAGTACTTC. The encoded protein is CASRKRGQGPSHEQYF.

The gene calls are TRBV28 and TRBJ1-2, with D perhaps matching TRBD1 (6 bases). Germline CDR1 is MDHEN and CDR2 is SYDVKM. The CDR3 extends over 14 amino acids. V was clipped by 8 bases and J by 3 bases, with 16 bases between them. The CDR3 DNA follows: TGTGCCAGCGGCGCGTGGGGGCTCGACTATGGCTACACCTTC. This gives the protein CASGAWGLDYGYTF.

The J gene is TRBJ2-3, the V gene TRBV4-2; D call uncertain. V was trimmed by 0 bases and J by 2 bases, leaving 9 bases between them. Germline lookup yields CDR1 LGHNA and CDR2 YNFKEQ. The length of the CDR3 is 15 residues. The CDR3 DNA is TGTGCCAGCAGCCAAGATCTCGGAGACACAGATACGCAGTATTTT. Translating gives CASSQDLGDTDTQYF.

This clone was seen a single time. The CDR3 region has the DNA TGCGCCAGCAGCCAGGGTGGGGTTTCCTACAATGAGCAGTTCTTC. Its protein product is CASSQGGVSYNEQFF. J is TRBJ2-1 and V is TRBV4-1; D is uncertain. This CDR3 region has 15 residues. Germline values: CDR1 MGHRA, CDR2 YSYEKL. The V end lost 3 bases, the J end lost 1 base, and 10 bases lay between the germline ends.

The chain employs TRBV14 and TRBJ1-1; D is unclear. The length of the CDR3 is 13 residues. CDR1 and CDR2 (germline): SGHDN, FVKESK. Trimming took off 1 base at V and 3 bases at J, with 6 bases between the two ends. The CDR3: CASSQASYTEAFF. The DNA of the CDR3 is TGTGCCAGCAGCCAAGCCTCTTACACTGAAGCTTTCTTT.

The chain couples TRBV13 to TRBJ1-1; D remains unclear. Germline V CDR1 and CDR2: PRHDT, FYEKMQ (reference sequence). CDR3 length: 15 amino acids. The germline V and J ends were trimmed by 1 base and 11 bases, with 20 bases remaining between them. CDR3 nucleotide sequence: TGTGCCAGCAGCTTAGTTCTGACGGCCGAACAAGAGGCTTTCTTT. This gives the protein CASSLVLTAEQEAFF.

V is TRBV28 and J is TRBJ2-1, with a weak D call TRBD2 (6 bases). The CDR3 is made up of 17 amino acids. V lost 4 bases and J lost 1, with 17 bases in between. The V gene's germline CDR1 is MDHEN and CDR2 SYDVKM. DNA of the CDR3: TGTGCCAGCAGTTCGGGGACTGGGCCGCGGTCCTACAATGAGCAGTTCTTC. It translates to CASSSGTGPRSYNEQFF. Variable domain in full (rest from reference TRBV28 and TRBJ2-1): DVKVTQSSRYLVKRTGEKVFLECVQDMDHENMFWYRQDPGLGLRLIYFSYDVKMKEKGDIPEGYSVSREKKERFSLILESASTNQTSMYLCASSSGTGPRSYNEQFFGPGTRLTVL.

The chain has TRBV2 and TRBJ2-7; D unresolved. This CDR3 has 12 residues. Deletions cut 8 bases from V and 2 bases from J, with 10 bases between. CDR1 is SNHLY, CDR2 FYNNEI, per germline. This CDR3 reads CASWQGPYEQYF. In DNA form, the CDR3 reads TGTGCCAGCTGGCAAGGCCCCTACGAGCAGTACTTC.

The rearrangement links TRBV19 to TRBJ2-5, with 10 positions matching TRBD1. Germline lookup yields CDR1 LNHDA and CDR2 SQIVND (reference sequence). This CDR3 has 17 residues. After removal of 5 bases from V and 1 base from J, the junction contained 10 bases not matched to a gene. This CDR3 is CASSRIGWTGGQETQYF. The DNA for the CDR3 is TGTGCCAGTAGTCGTATAGGTTGGACAGGGGGCCAAGAGACCCAGTACTTC.

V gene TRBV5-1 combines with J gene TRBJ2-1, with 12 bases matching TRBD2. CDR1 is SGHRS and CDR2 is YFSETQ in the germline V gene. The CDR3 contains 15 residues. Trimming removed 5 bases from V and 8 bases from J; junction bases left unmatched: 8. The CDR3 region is CASRPTSGSLDEQFF. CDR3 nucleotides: TGCGCCAGCAGGCCGACTAGCGGGAGTCTGGATGAGCAGTTCTTC.

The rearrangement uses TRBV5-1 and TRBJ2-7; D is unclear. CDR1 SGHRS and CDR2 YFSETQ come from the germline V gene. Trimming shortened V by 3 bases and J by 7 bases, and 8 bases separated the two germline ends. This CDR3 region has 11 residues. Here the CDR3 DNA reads TGCGCCAGCAGCTACGCACAAGAGCAGTACTTC. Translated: CASSYAQEQYF. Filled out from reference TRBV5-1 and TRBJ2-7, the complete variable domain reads KAGVTQTPRYLIKTRGQQVTLSCSPISGHRSVSWYQQTPGQGLQFLFEYFSETQRNKGNFPGRFSGRQFSNSRSEMNVSTLELGDSALYLCASSYAQEQYFGPGTRLTVT.